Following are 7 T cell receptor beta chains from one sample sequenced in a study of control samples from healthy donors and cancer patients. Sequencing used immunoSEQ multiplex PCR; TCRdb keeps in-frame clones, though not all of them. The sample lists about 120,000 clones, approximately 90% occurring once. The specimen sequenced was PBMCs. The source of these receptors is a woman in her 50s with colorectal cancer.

The CDR3 nucleotides read TGTGCCAGTAGTATAGCCGGGGCCCTATACAATGAGCAGTTCTTC. It translates to CASSIAGALYNEQFF. The J gene is TRBJ2-1, the V gene TRBV19; the D call may be TRBD1 or TRBD2 (5 bases each). The germline gives CDR1 LNHDA, CDR2 SQIVND (reference sequence). The V end was cut by 1 base, the J end by 4 bases, with 11 bases between. CDR3 length: 15 amino acids.

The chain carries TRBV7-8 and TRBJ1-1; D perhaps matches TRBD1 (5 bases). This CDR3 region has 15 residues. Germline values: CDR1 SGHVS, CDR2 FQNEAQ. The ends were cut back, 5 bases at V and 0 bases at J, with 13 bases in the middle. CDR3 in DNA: TGTGCCAGCAGCCTAAAGCGACAGCTGAACACTGAAGCTTTCTTT. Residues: CASSLKRQLNTEAFF.

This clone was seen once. The CDR3 coding sequence is TGTGCCAGCAGTGAAGGGGTGACGGAGACCCAGTACTTC. Protein sequence: CASSEGVTETQYF. The chain couples TRBV6-1 to TRBJ2-5; no clear D gene. The germline V and J ends were trimmed by 1 base and 5 bases, with 8 bases remaining between them. The CDR3 spans 13 residues. Germline assignment: CDR1 MNHNS and CDR2 SASEGT.

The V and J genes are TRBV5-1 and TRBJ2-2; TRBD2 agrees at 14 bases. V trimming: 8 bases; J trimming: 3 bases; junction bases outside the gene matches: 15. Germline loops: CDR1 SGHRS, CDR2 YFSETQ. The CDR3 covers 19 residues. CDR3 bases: TGCGCCAGAGTAAGAACGATTGGGACTAGCGGGAGCCACACCGGGGAGCTGTTTTTT. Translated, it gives CARVRTIGTSGSHTGELFF. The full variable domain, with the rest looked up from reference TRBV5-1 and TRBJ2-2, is KAGVTQTPRYLIKTRGQQVTLSCSPISGHRSVSWYQQTPGQGLQFLFEYFSETQRNKGNFPGRFSGRQFSNSRSEMNVSTLELGDSALYLCARVRTIGTSGSHTGELFFGEGSRLTVL.

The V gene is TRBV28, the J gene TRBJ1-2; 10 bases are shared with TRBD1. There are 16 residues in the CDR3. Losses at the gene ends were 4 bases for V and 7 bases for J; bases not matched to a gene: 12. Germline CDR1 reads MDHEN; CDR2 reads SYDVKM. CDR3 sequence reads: CASSSHFGTGDSGYTF. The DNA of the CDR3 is TGTGCCAGCAGTTCCCACTTCGGGACAGGGGATAGTGGCTACACCTTC.

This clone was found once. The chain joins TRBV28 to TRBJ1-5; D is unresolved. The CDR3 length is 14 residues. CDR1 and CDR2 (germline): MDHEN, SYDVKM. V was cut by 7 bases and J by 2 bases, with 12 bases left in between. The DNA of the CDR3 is TGTGCCAGCATTTCTCCCGGCGGCAATCAGCCCCAGCATTTT. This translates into CASISPGGNQPQHF.

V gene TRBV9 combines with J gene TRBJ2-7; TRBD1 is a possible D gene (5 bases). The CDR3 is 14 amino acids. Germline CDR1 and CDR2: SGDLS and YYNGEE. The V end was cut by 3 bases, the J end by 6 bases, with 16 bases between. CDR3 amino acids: CASSESAGAPEQYF. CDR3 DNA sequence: TGTGCCAGCAGCGAATCGGCTGGGGCTCCCGAGCAGTACTTC.